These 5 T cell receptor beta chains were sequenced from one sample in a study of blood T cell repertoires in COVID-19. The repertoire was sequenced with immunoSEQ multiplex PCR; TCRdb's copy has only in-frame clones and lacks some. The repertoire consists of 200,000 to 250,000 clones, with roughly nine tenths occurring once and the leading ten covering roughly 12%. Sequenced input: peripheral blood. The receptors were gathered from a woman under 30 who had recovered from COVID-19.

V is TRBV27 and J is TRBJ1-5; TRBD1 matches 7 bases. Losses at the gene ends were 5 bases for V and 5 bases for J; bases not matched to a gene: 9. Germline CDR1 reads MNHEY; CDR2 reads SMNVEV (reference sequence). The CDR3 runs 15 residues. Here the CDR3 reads CASSRKQGTDQPQHF. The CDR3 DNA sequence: TGTGCCAGCAGTCGAAAACAGGGGACGGATCAGCCCCAGCATTTT.

CDR3 amino acids: CASSLNRAGGRETQYF. DNA of the CDR3: TGTGCCAGCAGCTTGAATCGGGCAGGGGGCCGTGAGACCCAGTACTTC. This chain uses TRBV7-7 with TRBJ2-5; 8 nucleotides match TRBD1. The CDR3 loop spans 16 amino acids. After removal of 3 bases from V and 5 bases from J, the junction contained 11 bases not matched to a gene. CDR1 is SSHAT and CDR2 is FNYEAQ in the germline V gene (reference sequence).

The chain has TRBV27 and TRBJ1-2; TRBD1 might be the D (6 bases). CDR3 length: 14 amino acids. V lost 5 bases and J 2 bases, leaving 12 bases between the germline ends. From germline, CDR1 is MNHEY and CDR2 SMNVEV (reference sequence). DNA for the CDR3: TGTGCCAGCAGTCCCCGACAGGCCAACTATGGCTACACCTTC. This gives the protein CASSPRQANYGYTF.

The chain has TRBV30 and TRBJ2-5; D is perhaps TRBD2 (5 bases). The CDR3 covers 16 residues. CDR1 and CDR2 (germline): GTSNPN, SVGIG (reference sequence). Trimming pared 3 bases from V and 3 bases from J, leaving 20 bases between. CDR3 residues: CAWSGPAGWAKETQYF. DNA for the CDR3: TGTGCCTGGAGCGGCCCCGCGGGTTGGGCAAAAGAGACCCAGTACTTC.

This CDR3 is CATSRDGRSNQPQHF. In nucleotides, the CDR3 is TGTGCCACCAGCAGAGATGGCCGAAGCAATCAGCCCCAGCATTTT. The chain recombines TRBV15 with TRBJ1-5, with D unclear. V was shortened by 0 bases and J by 1 base, with 7 bases between the two germline ends. CDR1 is LNHNV, CDR2 YYDKDF, per germline (reference sequence). The CDR3 sequence is 15 residues long. Combining the CDR3 with reference TRBV15 and TRBJ1-5 gives the whole variable domain DAMVIQNPRYQVTQFGKPVTLSCSQTLNHNVMYWYQQKSSQAPKLLFHYYDKDFNNEADTPDNFQSRRPNTSFCFLDIRSPGLGDTAMYLCATSRDGRSNQPQHFGDGTRLSIL.